A single sample is the source of the 25 T cell receptor beta chains below, sequenced in a study of T cells expressing NK-cell markers. TCRdb re-called the 5' RACE reads; every CDR3 protein appears as one record, without DNA. The sample has under 200,000 distinct CDR3 sequences. The material sequenced was blood T cells: a sorted CD56 or NKG2C T cell subset, CD4+ or CD8+ T cells, or bulk PBMC T cells (not recorded which). Every receptor here comes from a woman between 18 and 70 years old in good health.

The chain carries TRBV30 and TRBJ2-1. The CDR3 totals 14 residues. The germline CDR1 and CDR2 sequences are GTSNPN and SVGIG (reference sequence). This chain's CDR3 is CAWSVLTYYNEQFF.

The rearrangement joins TRBV10-3 to TRBJ1-3; TCRdb's D call of TRBD1 is untestable without DNA. Per germline, CDR1 ENHRY and CDR2 SYGVKD. This CDR3 spans 15 amino acids. CDR3 region: CAISDPQGAGNTIYF.

The gene calls are TRBV3-1 and TRBJ2-3; the TCRdb D gene call, TRBD1, has no DNA to confirm it. CDR3 length: 15 residues. CDR1 LGHDT and CDR2 YNNKEL come from the germline V gene (reference sequence). The CDR3 sequence: CASSQAVGRGDTQYF.

V is TRBV5-1 and J is TRBJ1-5. The length of the CDR3 is 12 residues. The germline CDR1 and CDR2 sequences are SGHRS and YFSETQ. The chain's CDR3 is CASSVDGQPQHF.

The V gene is TRBV6-1, the J gene TRBJ2-1; the D call of TRBD1 rests on TCRdb alone, since no DNA is present to check it. Germline V gene data show CDR1 as MNHNS and CDR2 as SASEGT. The CDR3 extends over 15 amino acids. The CDR3 region is CASSSGWQGYNEQFF.

The rearrangement uses TRBV12-3 or TRBV12-4 and TRBJ1-1; TCRdb indicates TRBD1, and absent DNA this call remains unverified. There are 14 residues in the CDR3. Here the CDR3 reads CASSSSGKGTEAFF.

This chain uses TRBV7-2 with TRBJ2-7. This CDR3 is 15 amino acids long. Germline V CDR1 and CDR2: SGHTA, FQGNSA. Here the CDR3 reads CASSLSGGPQYEQYF.

The chain joins TRBV7-3 to TRBJ2-5; TCRdb calls TRBD1, which cannot be checked without DNA. The CDR3 runs to 14 residues. Germline CDR1 and CDR2: SGHTA and FQGTGA. The CDR3 is CASSPRGTQETQYF.

The chain has TRBV18 and TRBJ1-1. The germline gives CDR1 KGHSH, CDR2 LQKENI. The CDR3 runs 14 residues. The CDR3 is CASSPPTPALEAFF.

The V gene is TRBV7-8, the J gene TRBJ1-1; TCRdb calls TRBD1, which cannot be checked without DNA. The germline CDR1 and CDR2 sequences are SGHVS and FQNEAQ. CDR3 size: 13 residues. The CDR3 sequence: CASSLGPQVEAFF.

V usage is TRBV6-5 and J usage is TRBJ2-7; TCRdb reports TRBD2, a call that lacks DNA to check it against. This CDR3 contains 14 residues. The germline CDR1 and CDR2 sequences are MNHEY and SVGAGI. This chain's CDR3 is CASSYFTSLYEQYF.

This chain links TRBV5-1 with TRBJ2-7; TCRdb selects TRBD2, and the lack of DNA leaves this call unchecked. CDR3 length: 13 residues. Per germline, CDR1 SGHRS and CDR2 YFSETQ. The CDR3 loop reads CASSTSGSYEQYF.

J is TRBJ2-3 and V is TRBV24-1. This CDR3 spans 13 amino acids. The germline V gene encodes CDR1 KGHDR and CDR2 SFDVKD. The CDR3: CATSDPSLDTQYF.

V is TRBV28 and J is TRBJ1-2; TCRdb's D call, TRBD1, is unchecked because there is no DNA. Germline V gives CDR1 MDHEN, CDR2 SYDVKM. CDR3 length: 16 residues. CDR3 sequence reads: CASNSPGQGLDYGYTF.

V usage is TRBV12-3 or TRBV12-4 and J usage is TRBJ2-1; the TCRdb call, TRBD1, lacks DNA for checking. The CDR3 totals 14 residues. The CDR3 loop is CASSLASGGNEQFF.

The CDR3 region is CASSTVQVGTEAFF. The chain couples TRBV5-1 to TRBJ1-1; the D call of TRBD1 rests on TCRdb alone, since no DNA is present to check it. The germline V gene encodes CDR1 SGHRS and CDR2 YFSETQ. This CDR3 spans 14 amino acids. Together with reference TRBV5-1 and TRBJ1-1, the CDR3 gives the full variable domain: KAGVTQTPRYLIKTRGQQVTLSCSPISGHRSVSWYQQTPGQGLQFLFEYFSETQRNKGNFPGRFSGRQFSNSRSEMNVSTLELGDSALYLCASSTVQVGTEAFFGQGTRLTVV.

The V gene is TRBV5-1, the J gene TRBJ2-1; TCRdb calls TRBD2, which cannot be checked without DNA. CDR3 length: 15 amino acids. The germline V gene has CDR1 SGHRS and CDR2 YFSETQ. CDR3 sequence: CASSKAGDHSNEQFF.

The chain links TRBV9 to TRBJ2-4; the D gene TCRdb calls, TRBD2, cannot be checked with no DNA. The CDR3 consists of 14 residues. CDR1 is SGDLS and CDR2 is YYNGEE in the germline V gene. The CDR3 protein is CASSVGPGGDIQYF. Using reference TRBV9 and TRBJ2-4 for the parts outside the CDR3, the full variable domain is DSGVTQTPKHLITATGQRVTLRCSPRSGDLSVYWYQQSLDQGLQFLIQYYNGEERAKGNILERFSAQQFPDLHSELNLSSLELGDSALYFCASSVGPGGDIQYFGAGTRLSVL.

CDR3 sequence: CASMGHGGNEQFF. The chain uses TRBV5-1 and TRBJ2-1; TCRdb lists TRBD1, though no DNA is available to test this call. From germline, CDR1 is SGHRS and CDR2 YFSETQ. This CDR3 region has 13 residues.

The V and J genes are TRBV7-8 and TRBJ2-3; absent DNA, TCRdb's TRBD1 call cannot be checked. In germline, CDR1 is SGHVS, CDR2 FQNEAQ. This CDR3 is 16 amino acids long. The CDR3 reads CASSLGAGGVTDTQYF.

The V call is TRBV7-3, the J call TRBJ2-3. Germline CDR1 and CDR2: SGHTA and FQGTGA. The CDR3 consists of 12 residues. CDR3 sequence reads: CASSLTSSTQYF.

The chain recombines TRBV2 with TRBJ2-4; TCRdb proposes TRBD2, but this gene call is untestable without DNA. Germline V gene data show CDR1 as SNHLY and CDR2 as FYNNEI. The length of the CDR3 is 17 residues. The CDR3 reads CASSPIPSGTDKNIQYF.

The chain combines TRBV5-1 with TRBJ1-4; absent DNA, TCRdb's TRBD1 call cannot be checked. This CDR3 contains 17 residues. CDR1 is SGHRS, CDR2 YFSETQ, per germline. This CDR3 reads CASSLTGQSGWYEKLFF.

V gene TRBV27 combines with J gene TRBJ2-7; TCRdb designates TRBD2, a call that cannot be tested without DNA. The V gene's germline CDR1 is MNHEY and CDR2 SMNVEV (reference sequence). The CDR3 has 11 amino acids. The CDR3 sequence is CASSLRDEQYF.

J is TRBJ2-1 and V is TRBV5-1; TCRdb's D call, TRBD2, is unchecked because there is no DNA. The CDR3 covers 17 residues. Germline lookup yields CDR1 SGHRS and CDR2 YFSETQ. The CDR3 protein is CASSLALAGMDYNEQFF.